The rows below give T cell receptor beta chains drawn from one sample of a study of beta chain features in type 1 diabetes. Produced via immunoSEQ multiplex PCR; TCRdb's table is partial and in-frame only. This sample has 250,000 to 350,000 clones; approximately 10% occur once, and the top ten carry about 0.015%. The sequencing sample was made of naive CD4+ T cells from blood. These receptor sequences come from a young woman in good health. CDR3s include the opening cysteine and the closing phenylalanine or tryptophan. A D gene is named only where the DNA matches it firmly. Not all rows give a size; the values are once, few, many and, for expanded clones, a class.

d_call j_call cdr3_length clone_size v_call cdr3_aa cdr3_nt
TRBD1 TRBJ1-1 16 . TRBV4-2 CASSKGQGEGNTEAFF TGTGCCAGCAGCAAAGGACAGGGTGAGGGGAACACTGAAGCTTTCTTT
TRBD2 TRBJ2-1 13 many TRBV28 CASRSSGKGEQFF TGTGCCAGCAGAAGTAGCGGGAAGGGTGAGCAGTTCTTC
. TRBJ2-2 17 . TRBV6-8 CASRRGQGGLRTGELFF TGTGCCAGCAGAAGAGGACAGGGAGGGCTAAGAACCGGGGAGCTGTTTTTT
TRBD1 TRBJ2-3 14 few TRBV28 CASNTGGEVHTQYF TGTGCCAGCAACACAGGGGGCGAAGTTCATACGCAGTATTTT
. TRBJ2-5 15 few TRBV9 CASSVSGAEEETQYF TGTGCCAGCAGCGTGTCAGGGGCGGAGGAAGAGACCCAGTACTTC
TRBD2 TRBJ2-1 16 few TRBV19 CASSIYELAGVDEQFF TGTGCCAGTAGTATCTACGAACTAGCGGGAGTAGATGAGCAGTTCTTC
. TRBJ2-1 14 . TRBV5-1 CASSLIQTDNEQFF TGCGCCAGCAGCTTGATCCAAACAGACAATGAGCAGTTCTTC
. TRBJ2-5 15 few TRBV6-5 CASSYSSAGQETQYF TGTGCCAGCAGTTACTCGAGCGCCGGACAAGAGACCCAGTACTTC
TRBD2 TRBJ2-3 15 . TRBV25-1 CASSEGLAGVDTQYF TGTGCCAGCAGTGAGGGACTAGCGGGAGTAGATACGCAGTATTTT
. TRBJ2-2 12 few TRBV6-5 CASSLPPGELFF TGTGCCAGCAGCCTTCCCCCCGGGGAGCTGTTTTTT
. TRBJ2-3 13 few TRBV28 CASSPSSTDTQYF TGTGCCAGCAGCCCTTCGTCCACAGATACGCAGTATTTT
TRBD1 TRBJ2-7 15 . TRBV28 CASRPHGTGGNEQYF TGTGCCAGCAGACCTCACGGGACAGGAGGAAACGAGCAGTACTTC
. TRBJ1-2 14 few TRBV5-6 CASSSDSSNYGYTF TGTGCCAGCAGCTCGGACAGTTCTAACTATGGCTACACCTTC
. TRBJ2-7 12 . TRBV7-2 CASSLVSYEQYF TGTGCCAGCAGCTTAGTTAGCTACGAGCAGTACTTC
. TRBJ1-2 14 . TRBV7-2 CASSSRVSDYGYTF TGTGCCAGCAGCTCCAGGGTTTCGGACTATGGCTACACCTTC
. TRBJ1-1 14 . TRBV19 CASSEPSTDTEAFF TGTGCCAGTAGTGAGCCCTCTACTGACACTGAAGCTTTCTTT
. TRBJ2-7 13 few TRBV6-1 CASSAVSSYEQYF TGTGCCAGCAGTGCGGTAAGCTCCTACGAGCAGTACTTC
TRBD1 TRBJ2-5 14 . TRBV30 CAWSGDSTQETQYF TGTGCCTGGAGTGGGGACAGCACTCAAGAGACCCAGTACTTC
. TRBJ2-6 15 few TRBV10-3 CAISDGGSGANVLTF TGTGCCATCAGTGACGGGGGTTCTGGGGCCAACGTCCTGACTTTC
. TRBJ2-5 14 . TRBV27 CASSGPRGRETQYF TGTGCCAGCAGTGGGCCCAGGGGTCGGGAGACCCAGTACTTC
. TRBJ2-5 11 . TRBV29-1 CSGRQSLAQYF TGCAGCGGGCGACAGAGCTTGGCCCAGTACTTC
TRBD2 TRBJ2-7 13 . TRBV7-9 CASSPGLAGAQYF TGTGCCAGCAGCCCCGGACTAGCGGGGGCGCAGTACTTC
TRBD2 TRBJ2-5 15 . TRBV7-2 CASSFQAGGGETQYF TGTGCCAGCAGCTTTCAAGCGGGAGGGGGGGAGACCCAGTACTTC
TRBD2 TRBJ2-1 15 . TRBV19 CASSIAGGAYNEQFF TGTGCCAGTAGTATTGCGGGGGGAGCCTACAATGAGCAGTTCTTC
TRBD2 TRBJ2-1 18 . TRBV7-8 CASSLKLAGVGSYNEQFF TGTGCCAGCAGCTTAAAACTAGCGGGAGTTGGATCCTACAATGAGCAGTTCTTC
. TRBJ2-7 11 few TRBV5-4 CASSSTGEQYF TGTGCCAGCAGCTCGACGGGCGAGCAGTACTTC
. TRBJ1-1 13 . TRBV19 CATGGGGDTEAFF TGTGCCACCGGCGGGGGGGGAGACACTGAAGCTTTCTTT
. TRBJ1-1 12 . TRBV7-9 CASSRTTGSFFF TGTGCCAGCAGCCGTACAACAGGGTCGTTCTTCTTT
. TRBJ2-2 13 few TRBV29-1 CSASGFVAGELFF TGCAGTGCGTCCGGTTTCGTCGCCGGGGAGCTGTTTTTT
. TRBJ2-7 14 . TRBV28 CASSFTPGSYEQYF TGTGCCAGCAGTTTTACTCCAGGATCCTACGAGCAGTACTTC
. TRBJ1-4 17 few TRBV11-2 CASSSRGPGATNEKLFF TGTGCCAGCAGCTCCCGCGGGCCCGGGGCAACTAATGAAAAACTGTTTTTT
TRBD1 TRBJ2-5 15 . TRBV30 CAWSPRDRLLETQYF TGTGCCTGGAGTCCCCGGGACAGGCTTTTGGAGACCCAGTACTTC
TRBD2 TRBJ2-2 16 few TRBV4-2 CASSPRLAGGAGELFF TGTGCCAGCAGCCCCCGACTAGCGGGAGGGGCCGGGGAGCTGTTTTTT
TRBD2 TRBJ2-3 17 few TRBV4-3 CASSQDNRGSVTDTQYF TGCGCCAGCAGCCAAGATAATCGCGGGAGCGTGACAGATACGCAGTATTTT
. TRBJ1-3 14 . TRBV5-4 CASSTGTFGNTIYF TGTGCCAGCAGCACCGGGACTTTCGGAAACACCATATATTTT